The rows below give T cell receptor beta chains drawn from one sample of a study of blood T cell repertoires in COVID-19. The table came from immunoSEQ multiplex PCR; TCRdb's copy has only in-frame clones and leaves some out. This table holds roughly 220,000 clones, 86% found once. Sequencing was done on a sample of PBMCs or T cells enriched from blood (not recorded which). The receptors originated from a middle-aged woman with acute COVID-19. The CDR3 runs from the conserved cysteine through the conserved F or W.

j_call	v_call	cdr3_aa
TRBJ2-3	TRBV3-1/TRBV3-2	CASSQDRDRVWDTQYF
TRBJ1-1	TRBV10-2	CASSERGRVTEAFF
TRBJ2-1	TRBV4-1	CASSQVILAGGMGEQFF
TRBJ1-1	TRBV10-3	CAISESGGANTEAFF
TRBJ2-1	TRBV12-5	CASGLWGTGSYNEQFF
TRBJ1-4	TRBV27	CASSLSSGGYGEKLFF
TRBJ2-4	TRBV19	CASSIDLEDSAENIQYF
TRBJ2-7	TRBV19	CASSKLAGAYEQYF
TRBJ1-1	TRBV19	CASRPGAGRQARTEAFF
TRBJ1-2	TRBV30	CAWSVRGPGGYGYTF
TRBJ1-1	TRBV7-2	CASSFTGEITEAFF
TRBJ1-6	TRBV7-2	CASSLHGINSPLHF
TRBJ2-2	TRBV2	CASSVTEATGGPGGELFF
TRBJ1-2	TRBV3-1/TRBV3-2	CASSPGMSGYTF
TRBJ2-5	TRBV11-2	CASKLGRGRNLPKETQYF
TRBJ1-6	TRBV10-2	CASSEWGPSSYNSPLHF
TRBJ2-2	TRBV18	CASSSFTGELFF
TRBJ1-1	TRBV9	CASGGTEAFF
TRBJ1-1	TRBV6-5	CASRASGNTEAFF
TRBJ2-1	TRBV27	CASSLSAGGYNEQFF
TRBJ1-3	TRBV7-9	CASSSLGQGAGNTIYF
TRBJ2-1	TRBV6-5	CASSYTDRSYNEQFF
TRBJ1-2	TRBV10-2	CASSEWTGGGYGYTF
TRBJ1-3	TRBV19	CASSILGRGSGNTIYF
TRBJ2-3	TRBV7-6	CASSLGQAPTDTQYF
TRBJ1-1	TRBV12-3/TRBV12-4	CASSFVRGTEAFF
TRBJ1-1	TRBV6-1	CASSELAGYTEAFF
TRBJ2-2	TRBV7-2	CASSFKGRETGELFF
TRBJ2-7	TRBV4-3	CASSQDNRGSYEQYF
TRBJ1-1	TRBV5-3	CARSLEVLQGQLNTEAFF
TRBJ2-5	TRBV2	CASKGVQSGQFRWTQYF
TRBJ1-1	TRBV11-2	CASSLRDREGTEAFF
TRBJ2-2	TRBV4-1	CASSQMPGGGIGELFF
TRBJ1-3	TRBV7-2	CASSLAYRLRTGNTIYF